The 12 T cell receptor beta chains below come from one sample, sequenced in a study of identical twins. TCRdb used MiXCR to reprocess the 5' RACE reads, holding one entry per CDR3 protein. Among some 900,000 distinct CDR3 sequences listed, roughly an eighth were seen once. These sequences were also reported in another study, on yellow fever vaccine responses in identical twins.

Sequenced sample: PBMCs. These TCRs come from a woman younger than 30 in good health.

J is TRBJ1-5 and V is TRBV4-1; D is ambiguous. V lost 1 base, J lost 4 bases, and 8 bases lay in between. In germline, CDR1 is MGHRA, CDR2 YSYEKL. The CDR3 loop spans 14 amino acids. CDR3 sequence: CASSQGWTNQPQHF. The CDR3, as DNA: TGCGCCAGCAGCCAAGGTTGGACGAATCAGCCCCAGCATTTT.

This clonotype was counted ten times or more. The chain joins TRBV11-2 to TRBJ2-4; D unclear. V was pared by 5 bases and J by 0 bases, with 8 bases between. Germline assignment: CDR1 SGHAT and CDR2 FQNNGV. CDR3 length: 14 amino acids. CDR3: CASSTGLAKNIQYF. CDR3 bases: TGTGCCAGCAGCACCGGGCTAGCCAAAAACATTCAGTACTTC.

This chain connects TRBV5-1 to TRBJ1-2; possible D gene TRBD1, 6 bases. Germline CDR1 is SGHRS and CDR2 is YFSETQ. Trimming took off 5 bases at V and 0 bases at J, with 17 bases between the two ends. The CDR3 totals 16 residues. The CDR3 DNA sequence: TGCGCCAGCAGGGCCGGGACACGGATAGCTAACTATGGCTACACCTTC. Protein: CASRAGTRIANYGYTF.

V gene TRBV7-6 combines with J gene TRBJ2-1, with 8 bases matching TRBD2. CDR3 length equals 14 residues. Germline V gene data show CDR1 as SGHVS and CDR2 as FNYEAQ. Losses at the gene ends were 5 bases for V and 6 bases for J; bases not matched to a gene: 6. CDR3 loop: CASSPREGPNEQFF. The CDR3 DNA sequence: TGTGCCAGCAGCCCCCGGGAGGGCCCCAATGAGCAGTTCTTC.

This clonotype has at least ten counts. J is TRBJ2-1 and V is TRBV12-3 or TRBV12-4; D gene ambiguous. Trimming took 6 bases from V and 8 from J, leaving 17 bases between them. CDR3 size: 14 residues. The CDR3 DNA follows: TGTGCCAGCAGCTTTACCCCCCCACGGGATGAGCAGTTCTTC. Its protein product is CASSFTPPRDEQFF.

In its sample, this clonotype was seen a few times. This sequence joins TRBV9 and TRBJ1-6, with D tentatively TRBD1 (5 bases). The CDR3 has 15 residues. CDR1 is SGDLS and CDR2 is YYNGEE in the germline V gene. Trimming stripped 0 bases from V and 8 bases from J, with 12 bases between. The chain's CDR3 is CASSVGGKLDSPLHF. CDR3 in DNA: TGTGCCAGCAGCGTAGGGGGCAAGTTGGATTCACCCCTCCACTTT.

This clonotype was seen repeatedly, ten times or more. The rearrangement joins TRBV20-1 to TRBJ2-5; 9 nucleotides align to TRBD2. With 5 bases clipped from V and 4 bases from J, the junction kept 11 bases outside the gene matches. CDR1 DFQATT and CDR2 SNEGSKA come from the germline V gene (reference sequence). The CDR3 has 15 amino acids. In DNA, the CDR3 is TGCAGTGCTCACCTACTTAGCGGGAGCAGAGAGACCCAGTACTTC. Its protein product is CSAHLLSGSRETQYF.

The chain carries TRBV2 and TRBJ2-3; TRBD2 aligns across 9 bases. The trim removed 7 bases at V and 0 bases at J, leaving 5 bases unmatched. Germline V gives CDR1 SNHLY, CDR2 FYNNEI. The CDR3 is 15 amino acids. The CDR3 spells CASKPSGASTDTQYF. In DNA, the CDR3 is TGTGCCAGCAAACCTAGCGGGGCTAGCACAGATACGCAGTATTTT. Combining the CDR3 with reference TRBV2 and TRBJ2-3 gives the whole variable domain EPEVTQTPSHQVTQMGQEVILRCVPISNHLYFYWYRQILGQKVEFLVSFYNNEISEKSEIFDDQFSVERPDGSNFTLKIRSTKLEDSAMYFCASKPSGASTDTQYFGPGTRLTVL.

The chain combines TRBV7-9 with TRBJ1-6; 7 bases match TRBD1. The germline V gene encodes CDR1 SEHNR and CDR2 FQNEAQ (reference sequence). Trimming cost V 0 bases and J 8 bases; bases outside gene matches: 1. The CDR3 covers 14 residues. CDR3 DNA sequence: TGTGCCAGCAGCTTAGCACAGGGGCATTCACCCCTCCACTTT. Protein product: CASSLAQGHSPLHF.

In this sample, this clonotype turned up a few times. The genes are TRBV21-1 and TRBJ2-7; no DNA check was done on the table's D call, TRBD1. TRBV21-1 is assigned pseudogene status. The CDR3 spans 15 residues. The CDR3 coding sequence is TGTGCCAGCAGCAGGCCCCCGCGGGACAGGGTAGAGCAGTACGTC. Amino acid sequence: CASSRPPRDRVEQYV.

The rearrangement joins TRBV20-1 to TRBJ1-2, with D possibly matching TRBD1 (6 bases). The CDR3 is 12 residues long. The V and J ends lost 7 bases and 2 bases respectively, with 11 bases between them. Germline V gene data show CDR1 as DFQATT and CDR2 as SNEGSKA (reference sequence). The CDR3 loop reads CSGTAENYGYTF. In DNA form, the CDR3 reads TGCAGTGGGACAGCAGAGAACTATGGCTACACCTTC.

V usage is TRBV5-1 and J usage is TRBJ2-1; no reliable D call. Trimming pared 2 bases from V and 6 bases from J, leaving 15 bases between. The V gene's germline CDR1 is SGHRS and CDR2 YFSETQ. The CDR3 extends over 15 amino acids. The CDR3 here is CASSLGPWESNEQFF. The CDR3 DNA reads TGCGCCAGCAGCTTAGGGCCCTGGGAAAGCAATGAGCAGTTCTTC.